This T cell receptor (beta chain) was profiled in a study of blood T cell repertoires in COVID-19 (dated by TCRdb to 2020 to 2022). In terms of the full investigation: Samples from collaborators originated in the United States, Italy and Spain and spanned both the acute and convalescent phases of COVID-19. The material from the prospective study consisted of cDNA or gDNA derived from T cells, B-cell-depleted T cells, or PBMCs. Deeply sampled blood TCRbeta repertoires from subjects exposed to, actively infected with, or recovered from COVID-19 were included in the dataset. The repertoires were made available in a free public database intended to serve as a resource for research on the immune response to SARS-CoV-2. Samples came from the ongoing ImmuneRACE study (first 160 participants) plus 1,254 subjects from 6 global collaborators. Sample metadata almost always included a de-identified subject ID, COVID-19 status, age in years and sex. HLA class I and class II types, where available, came from metadata supplied by the sample provider rather than from assay-based typing.

Overall study results and their limits: The amount of clinical and demographic metadata varied by source and participant and was provided uncurated.

Samples from volunteer blood donors who had recovered from COVID-19 were contributed by a second Seattle source. Collaborating institutions collected whole blood in K2EDTA tubes following their own protocols. Collaborator samples were shipped for TCRbeta analysis as frozen whole blood, isolated PBMCs, or DNA extracted from either sample type. For this clone: The antigen this receptor binds is unknown. Base-call qualities are not available, and no considerably larger clone is one nucleotide away.

The immunoSEQ Assay, a bias-controlled multiplex PCR, was used to amplify TCRbeta CDR3 regions from genomic DNA. Per the source publication's procedure: The number of nucleated cells in each sample was estimated from the amplification of reference gene primers within the assay. To quantify the absolute abundance of each unique TCRbeta CDR3 rearrangement, sequence reads were collapsed and filtered. For each sample, productive Simpson clonality was calculated as the square root of Simpson's diversity index across productive rearrangements. This immuneACCESS table, as held by TCRdb, lists in-frame sequences with V and J called but not all clones. Of the missing ones, under half trace to an unresolved V gene in checked studies; the others have no known cause. The DNA gave D and trimming, while V, J and clone size come from that table. The sample includes 200,000 to 300,000 clones, with around nine tenths observed a single time. The ten most abundant clones make up around 9.5% of the sample.

The TCR comes from a middle-aged man who had recovered from COVID-19. Sequenced sample: peripheral blood.

The DNA sequence reads TGTGCCAGCAGCCGGGTATCCTACGAGCAGTACTTC. It is translated as CASSRVSYEQYF. The chain couples TRBV7-9 to TRBJ2-7; the D gene cannot be resolved reliably. The CDR3, from cysteine to phenylalanine, totals 12 residues. CDR3 DNA is the only sequence kept; it has 36 bases, read in frame from the first base. As encoded in the germline V gene (reference sequence), CDR1 is SEHNR while CDR2 is FQNEAQ. Deletion took 5 bases off V and 1 base off J, with a span of 6 bases between the germline ends.